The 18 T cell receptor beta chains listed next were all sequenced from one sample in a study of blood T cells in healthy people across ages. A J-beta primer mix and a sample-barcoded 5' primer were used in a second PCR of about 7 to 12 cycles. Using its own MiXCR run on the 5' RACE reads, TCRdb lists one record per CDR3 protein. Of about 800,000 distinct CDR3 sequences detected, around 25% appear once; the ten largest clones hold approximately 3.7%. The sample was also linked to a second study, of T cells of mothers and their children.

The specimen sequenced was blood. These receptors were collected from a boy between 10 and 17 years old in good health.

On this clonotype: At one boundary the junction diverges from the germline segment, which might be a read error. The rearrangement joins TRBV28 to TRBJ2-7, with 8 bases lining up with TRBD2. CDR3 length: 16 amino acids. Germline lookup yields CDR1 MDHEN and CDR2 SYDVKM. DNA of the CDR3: TGTGCCTGCAGTTCCGGAACCGGGACTAGGGTCGACGAGCAGTACTTC. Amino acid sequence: CACSSGTGTRVDEQYF.

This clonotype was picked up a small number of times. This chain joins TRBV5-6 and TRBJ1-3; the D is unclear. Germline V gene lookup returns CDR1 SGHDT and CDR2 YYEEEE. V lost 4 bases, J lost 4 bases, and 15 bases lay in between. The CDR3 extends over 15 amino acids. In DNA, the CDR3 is TGTGCCAGCAGCCGTGGACGGAATGACGGAAACACCATATATTTT. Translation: CASSRGRNDGNTIYF. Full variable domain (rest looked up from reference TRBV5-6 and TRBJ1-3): DAGVTQSPTHLIKTRGQQVTLRCSPKSGHDTVSWYQQALGQGPQFIFQYYEEEERQRGNFPDRFSGHQFPNYSSELNVNALLLGDSALYLCASSRGRNDGNTIYFGEGSWLTVV.

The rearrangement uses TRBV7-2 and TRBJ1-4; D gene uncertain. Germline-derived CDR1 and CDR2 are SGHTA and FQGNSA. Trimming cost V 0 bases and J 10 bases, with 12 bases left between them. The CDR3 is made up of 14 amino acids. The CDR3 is CASSLAVDGPKLFF. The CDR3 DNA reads TGTGCCAGCAGCTTAGCGGTGGACGGCCCAAAACTGTTTTTT. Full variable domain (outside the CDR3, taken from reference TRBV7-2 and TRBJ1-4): GAGVSQSPSNKVTEKGKDVELRCDPISGHTALYWYRQSLGQGLEFLIYFQGNSAPDKSGLPSDRFSAERTGGSVSTLTIQRTQQEDSAVYLCASSLAVDGPKLFFGSGTQLSVL.

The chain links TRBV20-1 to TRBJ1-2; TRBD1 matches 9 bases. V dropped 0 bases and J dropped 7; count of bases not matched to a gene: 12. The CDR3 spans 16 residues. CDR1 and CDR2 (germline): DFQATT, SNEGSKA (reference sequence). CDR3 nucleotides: TGCAGTGCTAGAGATCGTGGACAGGGGACGTCCGGTGGCTACACCTTC. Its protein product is CSARDRGQGTSGGYTF.

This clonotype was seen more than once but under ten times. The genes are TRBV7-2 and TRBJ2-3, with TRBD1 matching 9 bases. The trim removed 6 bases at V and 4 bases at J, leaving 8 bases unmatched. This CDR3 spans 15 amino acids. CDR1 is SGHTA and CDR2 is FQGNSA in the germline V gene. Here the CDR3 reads CASRSGTGYPDTQYF. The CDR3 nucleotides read TGTGCCAGCAGGTCCGGGACAGGGTATCCAGATACGCAGTATTTT.

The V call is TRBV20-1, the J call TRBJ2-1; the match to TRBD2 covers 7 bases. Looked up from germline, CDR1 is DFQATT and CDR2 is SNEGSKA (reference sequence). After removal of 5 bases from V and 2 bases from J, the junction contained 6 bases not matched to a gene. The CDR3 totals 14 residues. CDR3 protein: CSAFDGGTYNEQFF. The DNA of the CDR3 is TGCAGTGCTTTTGACGGGGGGACCTACAATGAGCAGTTCTTC.

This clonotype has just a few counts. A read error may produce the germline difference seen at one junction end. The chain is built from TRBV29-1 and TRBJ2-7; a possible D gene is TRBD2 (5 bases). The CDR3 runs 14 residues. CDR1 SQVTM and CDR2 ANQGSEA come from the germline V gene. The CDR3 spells CSVKDYPRTYEQYF. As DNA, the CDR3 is TGCAGCGTTAAAGACTACCCAAGGACCTACGAGCAGTACTTC.

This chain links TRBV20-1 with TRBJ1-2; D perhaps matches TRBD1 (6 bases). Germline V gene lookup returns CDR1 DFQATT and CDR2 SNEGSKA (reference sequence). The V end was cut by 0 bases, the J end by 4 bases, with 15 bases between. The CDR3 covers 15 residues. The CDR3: CSARETLQGPYGYTF. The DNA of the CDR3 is TGCAGTGCTAGAGAGACTTTACAGGGACCCTATGGCTACACCTTC.

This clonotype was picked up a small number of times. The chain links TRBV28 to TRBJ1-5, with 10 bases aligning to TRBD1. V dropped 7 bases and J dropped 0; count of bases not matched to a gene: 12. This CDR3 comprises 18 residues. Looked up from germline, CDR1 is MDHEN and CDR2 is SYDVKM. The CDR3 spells CASIQMGDRGYSNQPQHF. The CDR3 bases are TGTGCCAGCATCCAGATGGGGGACAGGGGATATAGCAATCAGCCCCAGCATTTT.

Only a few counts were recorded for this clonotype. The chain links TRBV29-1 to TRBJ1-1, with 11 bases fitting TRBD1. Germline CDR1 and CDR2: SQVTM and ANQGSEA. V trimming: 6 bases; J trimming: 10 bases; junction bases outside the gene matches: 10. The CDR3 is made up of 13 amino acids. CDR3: CSVRRGQGERAFF. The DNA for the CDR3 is TGCAGCGTCCGAAGGGGACAGGGGGAGCGAGCTTTCTTT.

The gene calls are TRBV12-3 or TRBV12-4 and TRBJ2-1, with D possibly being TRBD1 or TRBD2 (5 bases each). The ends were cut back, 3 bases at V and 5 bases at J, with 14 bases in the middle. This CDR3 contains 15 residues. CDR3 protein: CASSFRRDVNNEQFF. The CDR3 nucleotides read TGTGCCAGCAGTTTCCGCCGGGACGTGAACAATGAGCAGTTCTTC.

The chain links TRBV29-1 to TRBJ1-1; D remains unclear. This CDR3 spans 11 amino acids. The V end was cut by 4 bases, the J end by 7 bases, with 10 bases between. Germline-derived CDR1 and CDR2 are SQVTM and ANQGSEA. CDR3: CSVGLDDEAFF. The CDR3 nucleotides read TGCAGCGTTGGACTTGATGATGAAGCTTTCTTT.

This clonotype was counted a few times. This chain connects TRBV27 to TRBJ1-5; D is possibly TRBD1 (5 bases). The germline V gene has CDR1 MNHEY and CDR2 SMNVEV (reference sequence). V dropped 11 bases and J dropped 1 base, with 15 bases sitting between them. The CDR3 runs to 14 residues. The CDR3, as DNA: TGTGCCTCCCGAGAGGGGTCGAGCAATCAGCCCCAGCATTTT. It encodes CASREGSSNQPQHF.

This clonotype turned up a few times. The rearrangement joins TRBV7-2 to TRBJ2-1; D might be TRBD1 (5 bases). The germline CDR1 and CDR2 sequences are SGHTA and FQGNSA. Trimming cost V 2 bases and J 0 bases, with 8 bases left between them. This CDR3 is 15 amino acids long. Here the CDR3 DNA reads TGTGCCAGCAGCTTACAGGGATTCTCCTACAATGAGCAGTTCTTC. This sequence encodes CASSLQGFSYNEQFF.

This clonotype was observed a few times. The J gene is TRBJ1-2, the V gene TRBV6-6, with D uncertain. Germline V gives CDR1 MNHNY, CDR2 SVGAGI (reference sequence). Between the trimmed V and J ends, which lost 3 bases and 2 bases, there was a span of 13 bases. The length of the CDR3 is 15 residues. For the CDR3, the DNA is TGTGCCAGCAGTTATCAGCAGGAATCAAACTATGGCTACACCTTC. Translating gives CASSYQQESNYGYTF.

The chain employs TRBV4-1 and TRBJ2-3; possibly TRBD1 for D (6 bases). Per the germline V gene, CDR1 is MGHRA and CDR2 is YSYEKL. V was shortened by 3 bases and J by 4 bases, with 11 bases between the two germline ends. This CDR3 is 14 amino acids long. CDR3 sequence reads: CASSHQQGPDTQYF. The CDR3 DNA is TGCGCCAGCAGCCATCAACAGGGCCCAGATACGCAGTATTTT.

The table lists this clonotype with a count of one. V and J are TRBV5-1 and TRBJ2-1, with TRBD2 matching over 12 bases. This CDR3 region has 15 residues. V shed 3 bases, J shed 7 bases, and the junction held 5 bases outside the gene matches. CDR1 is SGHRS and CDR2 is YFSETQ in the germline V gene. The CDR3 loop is CASSSLAGGENEQFF. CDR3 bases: TGCGCCAGCAGCTCCCTAGCGGGAGGGGAGAATGAGCAGTTCTTC.

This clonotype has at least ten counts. This CDR3 reads CSASRGGATNEKLFF. The CDR3 DNA follows: TGCAGTGCTAGCCGAGGGGGGGCAACTAATGAAAAACTGTTTTTT. The chain has TRBV20-1 and TRBJ1-4; possible D gene TRBD1, 6 bases. With 3 bases removed from V and 0 bases from J, the gap between germline ends came to 11 bases. Germline CDR1 and CDR2: DFQATT and SNEGSKA (reference sequence). The CDR3 is 15 residues long.